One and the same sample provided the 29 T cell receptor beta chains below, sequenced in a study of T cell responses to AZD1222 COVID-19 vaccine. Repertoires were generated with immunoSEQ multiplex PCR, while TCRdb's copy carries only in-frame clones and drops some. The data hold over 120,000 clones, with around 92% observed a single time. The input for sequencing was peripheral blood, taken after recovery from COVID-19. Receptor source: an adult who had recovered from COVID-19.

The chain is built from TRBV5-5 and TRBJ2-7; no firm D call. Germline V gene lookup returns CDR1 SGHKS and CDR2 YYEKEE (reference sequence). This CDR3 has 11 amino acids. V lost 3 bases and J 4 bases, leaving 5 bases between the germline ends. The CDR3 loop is CASSYNYEQYF. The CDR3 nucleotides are TGTGCCAGCAGCTATAATTACGAGCAGTACTTC. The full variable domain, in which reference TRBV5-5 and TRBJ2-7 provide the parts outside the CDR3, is DAGVTQSPTHLIKTRGQQVTLRCSPISGHKSVSWYQQVLGQGPQFIFQYYEKEERGRGNFPDRFSARQFPNYSSELNVNALLLGDSALYLCASSYNYEQYFGPGTRLTVT.

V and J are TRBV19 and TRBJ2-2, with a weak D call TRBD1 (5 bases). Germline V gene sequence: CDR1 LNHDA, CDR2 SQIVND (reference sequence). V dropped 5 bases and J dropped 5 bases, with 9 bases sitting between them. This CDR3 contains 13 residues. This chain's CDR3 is CASSLTGTGELFF. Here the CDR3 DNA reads TGTGCCAGTAGTCTAACAGGTACCGGGGAGCTGTTTTTT.

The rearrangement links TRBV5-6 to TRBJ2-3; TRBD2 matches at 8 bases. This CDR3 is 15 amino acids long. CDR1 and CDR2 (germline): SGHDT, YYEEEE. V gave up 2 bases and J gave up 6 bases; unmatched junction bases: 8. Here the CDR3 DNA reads TGTGCCAGCAGCTTAACTAGCGGACATCTGGATACGCAGTATTTT. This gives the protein CASSLTSGHLDTQYF.

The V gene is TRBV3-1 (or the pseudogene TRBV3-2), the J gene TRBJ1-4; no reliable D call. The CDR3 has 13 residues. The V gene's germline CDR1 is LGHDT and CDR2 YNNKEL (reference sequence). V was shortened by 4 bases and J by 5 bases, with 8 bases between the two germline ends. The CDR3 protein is CASSRAPNEKLFF. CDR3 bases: TGTGCCAGCAGCCGGGCTCCAAATGAAAAACTGTTTTTT.

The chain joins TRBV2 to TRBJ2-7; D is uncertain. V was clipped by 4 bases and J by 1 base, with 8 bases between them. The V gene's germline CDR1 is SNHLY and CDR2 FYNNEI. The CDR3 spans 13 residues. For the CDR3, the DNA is TGTGCCAGCAGTGGCCTCACGTCCTACGAGCAGTACTTC. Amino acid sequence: CASSGLTSYEQYF.

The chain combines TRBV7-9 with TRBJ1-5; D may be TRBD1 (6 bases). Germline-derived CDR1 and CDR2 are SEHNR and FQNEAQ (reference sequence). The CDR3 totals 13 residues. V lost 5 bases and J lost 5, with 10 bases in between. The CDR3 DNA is TGTGCCAGCAGCCCAAGGGGGGATCAGCCCCAGCATTTT. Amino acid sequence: CASSPRGDQPQHF.

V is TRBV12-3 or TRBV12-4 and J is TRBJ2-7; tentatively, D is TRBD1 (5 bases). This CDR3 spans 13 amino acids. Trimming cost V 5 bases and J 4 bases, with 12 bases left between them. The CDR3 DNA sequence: TGTGCCAGCAGTCCGAACAGGCGGTACGAGCAGTACTTC. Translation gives CASSPNRRYEQYF.

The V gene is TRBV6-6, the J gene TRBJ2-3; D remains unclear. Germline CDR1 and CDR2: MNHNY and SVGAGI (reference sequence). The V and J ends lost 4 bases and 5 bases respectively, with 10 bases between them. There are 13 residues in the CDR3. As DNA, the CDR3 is TGTGCCAGCAGTTCCCTTCTGGGAGATACGCAGTATTTT. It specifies CASSSLLGDTQYF.

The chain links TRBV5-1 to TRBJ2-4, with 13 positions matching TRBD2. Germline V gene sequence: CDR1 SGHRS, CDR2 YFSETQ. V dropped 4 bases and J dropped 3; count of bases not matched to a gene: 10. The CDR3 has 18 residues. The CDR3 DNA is TGCGCCAGCAGCGGATCCGGGACTAGCGGGACTGGCAAAAACATTCAGTACTTC. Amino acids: CASSGSGTSGTGKNIQYF.

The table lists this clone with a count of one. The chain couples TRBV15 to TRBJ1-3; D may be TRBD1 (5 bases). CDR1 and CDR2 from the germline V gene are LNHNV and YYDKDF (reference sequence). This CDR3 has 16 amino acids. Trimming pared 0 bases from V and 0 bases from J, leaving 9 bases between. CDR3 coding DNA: TGTGCCACCAGCAGAGATGGACACCTCTCTGGAAACACCATATATTTT. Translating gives CATSRDGHLSGNTIYF.

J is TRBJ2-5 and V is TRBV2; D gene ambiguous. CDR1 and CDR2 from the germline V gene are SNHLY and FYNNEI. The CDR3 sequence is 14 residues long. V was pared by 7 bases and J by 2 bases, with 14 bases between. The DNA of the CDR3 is TGTGCCAGCACCGCGGAAAGAAATCAAGAGACCCAGTACTTC. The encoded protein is CASTAERNQETQYF.

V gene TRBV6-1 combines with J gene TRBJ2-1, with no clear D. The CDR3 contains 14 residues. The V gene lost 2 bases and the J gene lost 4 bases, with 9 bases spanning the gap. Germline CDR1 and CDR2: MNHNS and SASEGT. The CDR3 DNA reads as TGTGCCAGCAGTGAAATGGCTGCGTACAATGAGCAGTTCTTC. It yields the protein CASSEMAAYNEQFF.

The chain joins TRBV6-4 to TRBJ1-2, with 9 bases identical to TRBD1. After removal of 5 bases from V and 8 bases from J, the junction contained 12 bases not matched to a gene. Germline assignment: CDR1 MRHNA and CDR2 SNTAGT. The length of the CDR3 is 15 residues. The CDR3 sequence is CASSLTGGAEGGYTF. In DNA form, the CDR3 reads TGTGCCAGCAGTCTCACAGGGGGCGCAGAGGGCGGCTACACCTTC.

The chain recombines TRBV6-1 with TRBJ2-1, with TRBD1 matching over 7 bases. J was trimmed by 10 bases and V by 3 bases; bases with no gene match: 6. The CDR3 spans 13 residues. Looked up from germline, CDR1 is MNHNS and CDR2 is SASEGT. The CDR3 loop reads CASSDLTGTEQFF. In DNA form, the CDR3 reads TGTGCCAGCAGTGACCTGACAGGGACAGAGCAGTTCTTC.

This CDR3 reads CASSLEGDTQYF. CDR3 nucleotide sequence: TGTGCCAGCAGTTTGGAAGGAGATACGCAGTATTTT. The chain combines TRBV27 with TRBJ2-3; D is undetermined. CDR1 MNHEY and CDR2 SMNVEV come from the germline V gene (reference sequence). CDR3 length: 12 residues. V lost 3 bases, J lost 5 bases, and 6 bases lay in between.

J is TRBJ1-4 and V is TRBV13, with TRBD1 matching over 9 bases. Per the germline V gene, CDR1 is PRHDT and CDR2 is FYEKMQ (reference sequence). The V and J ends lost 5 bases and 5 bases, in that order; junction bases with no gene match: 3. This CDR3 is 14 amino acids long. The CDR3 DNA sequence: TGTGCCAGCAGCCGCGGGACAGGGAATGAAAAACTGTTTTTT. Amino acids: CASSRGTGNEKLFF.

The CDR3 bases are TGCGCCAGCAGCCAAGAAGGCAAGGGGCGAGGAGTGAACACTGAAGCTTTCTTT. It is translated as CASSQEGKGRGVNTEAFF. V is TRBV4-1 and J is TRBJ1-1; tentative D call: TRBD1 (5 bases). Trimming stripped 0 bases from V and 0 bases from J, with 17 bases between. The length of the CDR3 is 18 residues. The V gene's germline CDR1 is MGHRA and CDR2 YSYEKL.

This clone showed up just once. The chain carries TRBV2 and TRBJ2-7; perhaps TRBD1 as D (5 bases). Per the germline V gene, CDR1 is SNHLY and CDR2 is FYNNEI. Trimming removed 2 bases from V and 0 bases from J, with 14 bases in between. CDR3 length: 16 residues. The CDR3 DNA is TGTGCCAGCAGTGAAATTGAGTGGGGCAGCTCCTACGAGCAGTACTTC. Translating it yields CASSEIEWGSSYEQYF.

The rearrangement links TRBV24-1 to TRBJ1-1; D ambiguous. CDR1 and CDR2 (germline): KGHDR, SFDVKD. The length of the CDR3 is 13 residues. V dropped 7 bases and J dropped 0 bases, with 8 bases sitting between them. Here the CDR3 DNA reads TGTGCCACCAGGAGCCTACTGAACACTGAAGCTTTCTTT. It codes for CATRSLLNTEAFF.

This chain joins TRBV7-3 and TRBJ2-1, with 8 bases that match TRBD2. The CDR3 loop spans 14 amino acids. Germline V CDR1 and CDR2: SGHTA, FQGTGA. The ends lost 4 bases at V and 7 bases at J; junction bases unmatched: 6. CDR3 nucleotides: TGTGCCAGCAGCTCCGGACTAGCAACAAATGAGCAGTTCTTC. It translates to CASSSGLATNEQFF.

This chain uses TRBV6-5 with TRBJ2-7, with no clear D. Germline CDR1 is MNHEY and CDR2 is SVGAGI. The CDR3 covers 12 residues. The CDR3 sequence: CASGWSGYEQYF. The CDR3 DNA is TGTGCATCCGGGTGGTCGGGCTACGAGCAGTACTTC.

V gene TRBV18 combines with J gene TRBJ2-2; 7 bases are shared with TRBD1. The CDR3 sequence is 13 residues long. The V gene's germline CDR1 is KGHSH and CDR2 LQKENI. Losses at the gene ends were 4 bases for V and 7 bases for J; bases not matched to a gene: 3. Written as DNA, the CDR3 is TGTGCCAGCTCACGACAGGGACACGGGGAGCTGTTTTTT. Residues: CASSRQGHGELFF.

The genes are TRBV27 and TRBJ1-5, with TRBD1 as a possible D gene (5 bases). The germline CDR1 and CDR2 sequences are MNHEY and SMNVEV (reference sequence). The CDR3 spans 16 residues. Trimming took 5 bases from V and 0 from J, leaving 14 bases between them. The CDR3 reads CASSPQTVLSNQPQHF. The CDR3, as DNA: TGTGCCAGCAGTCCCCAGACAGTTCTTAGCAATCAGCCCCAGCATTTT.

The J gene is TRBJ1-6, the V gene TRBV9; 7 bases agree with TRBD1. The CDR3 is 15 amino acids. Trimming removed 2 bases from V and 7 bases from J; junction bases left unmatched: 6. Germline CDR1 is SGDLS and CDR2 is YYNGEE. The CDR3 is CASSVTGNDNSPLHF. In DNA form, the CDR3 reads TGTGCCAGCAGCGTGACAGGGAATGACAATTCACCCCTCCACTTT.

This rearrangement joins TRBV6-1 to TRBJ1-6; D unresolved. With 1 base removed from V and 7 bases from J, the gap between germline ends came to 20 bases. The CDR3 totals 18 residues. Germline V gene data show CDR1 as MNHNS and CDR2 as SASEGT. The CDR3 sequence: CASSEDVTSTSQNSPLHF. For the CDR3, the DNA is TGTGCCAGCAGTGAAGACGTGACCTCAACCTCCCAAAATTCACCCCTCCACTTT.

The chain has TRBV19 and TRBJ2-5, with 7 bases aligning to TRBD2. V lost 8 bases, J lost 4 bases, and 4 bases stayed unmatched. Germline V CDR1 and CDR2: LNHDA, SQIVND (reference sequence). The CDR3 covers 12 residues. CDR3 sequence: CASGGVRETQYF. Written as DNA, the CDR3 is TGTGCCAGTGGGGGGGTCCGAGAGACCCAGTACTTC.

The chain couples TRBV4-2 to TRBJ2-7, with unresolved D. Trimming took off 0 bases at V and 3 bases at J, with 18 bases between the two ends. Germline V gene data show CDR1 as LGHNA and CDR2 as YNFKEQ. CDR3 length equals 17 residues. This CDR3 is CASSQEGSPVSVYEQYF. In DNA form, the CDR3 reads TGTGCCAGCAGCCAAGAGGGGTCGCCGGTAAGTGTCTACGAGCAGTACTTC.

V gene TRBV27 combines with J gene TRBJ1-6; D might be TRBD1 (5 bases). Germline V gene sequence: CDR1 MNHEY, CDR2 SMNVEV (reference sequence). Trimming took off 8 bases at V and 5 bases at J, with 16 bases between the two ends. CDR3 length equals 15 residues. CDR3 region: CASGKGLGDNSPLHF. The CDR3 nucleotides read TGTGCCAGCGGGAAGGGGTTGGGGGATAATTCACCCCTCCACTTT.

CDR3 loop: CASSGLAVQETQYF. CDR3 sequence (DNA): TGTGCCAGTAGTGGCCTAGCGGTACAAGAGACCCAGTACTTC. The chain links TRBV19 to TRBJ2-5; 7 bases match TRBD2. The CDR3 length is 14 residues. Germline-derived CDR1 and CDR2 are LNHDA and SQIVND (reference sequence). Losses at the gene ends were 5 bases for V and 2 bases for J; bases not matched to a gene: 5.